This entry describes one TCR beta chain. The sample belongs to a study of blood T cell repertoires in COVID-19. Whole-study context: The samples span acute and convalescent COVID-19 from the United States, Italy and Spain. PBMCs, B-cell-depleted T cells, or T cells provided the cDNA or gDNA that made up the material.

Looked up from germline, CDR1 is SGDLS and CDR2 is YYNGEE. V dropped 0 bases and J dropped 2 bases, with 20 bases sitting between them. This CDR3 spans 18 amino acids. Per the authors' pipeline: Reference gene primer amplification yielded estimated nucleated cell counts. Produced via immunoSEQ multiplex PCR; TCRdb's table is partial and in-frame only. For V, J and clone size, that table is used; D and trimming come from the DNA. Of roughly 250,000 clones in the sample, around 90% are singletons; the top ten hold about 0.8%. V usage is TRBV9 and J usage is TRBJ2-5; a weak D match, TRBD1 (6 bases). The sequence was obtained from a woman in her twenties or thirties with acute or convalescent COVID-19. The material sequenced was peripheral blood. The CDR3 DNA sequence: TGTGCCAGCAGCGTAGCCCCCACTGGGGGCGGTGGGCAAGAGACCCAGTACTTC. Amino acid sequence: CASSVAPTGGGGQETQYF.